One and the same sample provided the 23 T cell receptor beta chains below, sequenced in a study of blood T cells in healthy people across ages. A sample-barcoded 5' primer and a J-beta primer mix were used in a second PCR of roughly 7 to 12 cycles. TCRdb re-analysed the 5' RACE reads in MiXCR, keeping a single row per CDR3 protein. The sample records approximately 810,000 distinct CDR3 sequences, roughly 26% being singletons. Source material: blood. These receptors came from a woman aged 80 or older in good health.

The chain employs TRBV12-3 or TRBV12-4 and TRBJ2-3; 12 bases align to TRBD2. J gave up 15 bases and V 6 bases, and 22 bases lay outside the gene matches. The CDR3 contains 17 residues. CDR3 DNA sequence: TGTGCCAGCAGCCCAAGACTAGCGGGGGTGAGCACAGATATGCAATATTTT. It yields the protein CASSPRLAGVSTDMQYF.

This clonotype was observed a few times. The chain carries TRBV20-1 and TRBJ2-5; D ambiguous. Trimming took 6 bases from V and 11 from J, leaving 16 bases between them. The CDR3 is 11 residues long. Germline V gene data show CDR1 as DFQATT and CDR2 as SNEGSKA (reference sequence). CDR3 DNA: TGCAGTGCCCCGCGGCACAATGAGCAGTACTTC. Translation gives CSAPRHNEQYF.

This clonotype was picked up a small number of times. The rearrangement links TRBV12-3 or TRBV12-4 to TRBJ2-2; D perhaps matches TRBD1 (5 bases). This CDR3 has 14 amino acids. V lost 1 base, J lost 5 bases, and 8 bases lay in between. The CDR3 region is CASSLVQGTGELFF. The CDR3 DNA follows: TGTGCCAGCAGTTTAGTCCAGGGAACCGGGGAGCTGTTTTTT.

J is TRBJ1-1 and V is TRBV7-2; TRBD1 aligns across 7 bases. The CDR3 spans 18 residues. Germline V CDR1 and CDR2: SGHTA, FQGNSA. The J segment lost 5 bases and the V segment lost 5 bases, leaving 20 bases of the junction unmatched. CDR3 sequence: CASSRLIGVRQGKTEAFF. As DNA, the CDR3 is TGTGCCAGCAGCCGTTTGATCGGCGTAAGACAGGGAAAAACTGAAGCTTTCTTT.

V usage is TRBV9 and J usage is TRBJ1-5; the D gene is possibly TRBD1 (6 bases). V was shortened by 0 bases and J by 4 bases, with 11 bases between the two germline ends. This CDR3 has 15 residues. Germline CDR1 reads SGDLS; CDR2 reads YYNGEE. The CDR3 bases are TGTGCCAGCAGCGTAGAAGGGACACCAAATCAGCCCCAGCATTTT. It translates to CASSVEGTPNQPQHF.

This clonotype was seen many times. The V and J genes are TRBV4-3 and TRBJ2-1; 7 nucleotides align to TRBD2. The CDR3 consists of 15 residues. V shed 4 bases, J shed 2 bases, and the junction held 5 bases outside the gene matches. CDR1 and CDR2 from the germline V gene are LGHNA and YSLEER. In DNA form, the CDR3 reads TGCGCCAGCAGCCCAAGCCGGGGGGCCTACAATGAGCAGTTCTTC. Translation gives CASSPSRGAYNEQFF.

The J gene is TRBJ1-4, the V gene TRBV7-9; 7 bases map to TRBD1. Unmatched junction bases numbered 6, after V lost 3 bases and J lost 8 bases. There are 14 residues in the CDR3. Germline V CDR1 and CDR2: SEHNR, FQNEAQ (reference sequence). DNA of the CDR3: TGTGCCAGCAGCTTGGGCACAGGGGAAGAAAAACTGTTTTTT. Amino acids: CASSLGTGEEKLFF.

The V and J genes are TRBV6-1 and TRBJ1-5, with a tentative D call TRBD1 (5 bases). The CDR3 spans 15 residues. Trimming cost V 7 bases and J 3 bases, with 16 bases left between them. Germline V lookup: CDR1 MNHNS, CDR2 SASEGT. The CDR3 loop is CASNLGGGNNQPQHF. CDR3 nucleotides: TGTGCCAGCAACCTCGGGGGAGGGAACAATCAGCCCCAGCATTTT.

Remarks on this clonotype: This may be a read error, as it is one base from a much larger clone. The CDR3 DNA sequence: TGCAGGGGGGAGGGGCTTCAAGAGACCCAGTACTTC. Protein: CRGEGLQETQYF. This rearrangement joins TRBV20-1 to TRBJ2-5; TRBD2 aligns across 7 bases. The CDR3 spans 12 residues. The germline V gene has CDR1 DFQATT and CDR2 SNEGSKA (reference sequence).

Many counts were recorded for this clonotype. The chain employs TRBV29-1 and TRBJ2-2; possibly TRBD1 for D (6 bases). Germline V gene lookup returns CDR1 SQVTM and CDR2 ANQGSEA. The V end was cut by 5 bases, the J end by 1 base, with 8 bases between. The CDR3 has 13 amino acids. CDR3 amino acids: CSVKQGNTGELFF. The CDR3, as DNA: TGCAGCGTTAAACAGGGGAACACCGGGGAGCTGTTTTTT.

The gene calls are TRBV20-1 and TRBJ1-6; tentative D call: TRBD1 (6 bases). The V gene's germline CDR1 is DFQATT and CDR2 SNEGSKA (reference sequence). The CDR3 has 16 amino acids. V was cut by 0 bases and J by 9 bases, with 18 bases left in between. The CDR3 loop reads CSARDSTGFKGSPLHF. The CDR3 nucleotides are TGCAGTGCTAGAGACTCGACAGGTTTTAAGGGTTCACCCCTCCACTTT.

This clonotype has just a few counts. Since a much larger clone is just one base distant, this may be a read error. In nucleotides, the CDR3 is TGCGCCAGCGGCTTGGTGGTGGGCGATGAGCAGTTCTTC. It is translated as CASGLVVGDEQFF. J is TRBJ2-1 and V is TRBV5-1; D is uncertain. The CDR3 spans 13 residues. Germline loops: CDR1 SGHRS, CDR2 YFSETQ.

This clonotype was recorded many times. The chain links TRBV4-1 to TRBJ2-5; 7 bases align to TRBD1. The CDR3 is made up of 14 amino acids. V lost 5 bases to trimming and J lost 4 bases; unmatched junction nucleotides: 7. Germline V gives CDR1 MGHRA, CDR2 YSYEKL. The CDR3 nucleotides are TGCGCCAGCAGCAACGACAGGGTACGAGAGACCCAGTACTTC. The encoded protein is CASSNDRVRETQYF.

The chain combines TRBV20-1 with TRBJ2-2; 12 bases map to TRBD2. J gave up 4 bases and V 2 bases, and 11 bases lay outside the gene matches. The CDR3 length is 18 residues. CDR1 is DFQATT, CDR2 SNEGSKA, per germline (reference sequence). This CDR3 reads CSARPSITSGGRTGELFF. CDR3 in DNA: TGCAGTGCTAGACCCTCCATCACTAGCGGGGGGCGCACCGGGGAGCTGTTTTTT.

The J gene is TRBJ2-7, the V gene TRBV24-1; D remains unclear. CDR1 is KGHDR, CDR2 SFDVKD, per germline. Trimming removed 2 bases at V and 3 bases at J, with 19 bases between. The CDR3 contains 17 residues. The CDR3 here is CATSDSYRLNRSYEQYF. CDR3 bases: TGTGCCACCAGTGATTCCTACCGACTCAATAGGAGCTACGAGCAGTACTTC.

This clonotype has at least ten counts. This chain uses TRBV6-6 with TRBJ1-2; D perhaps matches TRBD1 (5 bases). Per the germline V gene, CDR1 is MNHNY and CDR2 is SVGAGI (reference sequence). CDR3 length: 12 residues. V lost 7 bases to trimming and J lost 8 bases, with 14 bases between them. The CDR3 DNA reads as TGTGCCAGCATCAAGGACACTTTCGGCTACACCTTC. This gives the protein CASIKDTFGYTF.

The CDR3 nucleotides read TGTGCCAGCAGCTTACGGGGAGCGCCCAACACTGAAGCTTTCTTT. It encodes CASSLRGAPNTEAFF. The chain combines TRBV7-2 with TRBJ1-1; D unresolved. From germline, CDR1 is SGHTA and CDR2 FQGNSA. V lost 2 bases to trimming and J lost 2 bases, with 12 bases between them. The CDR3 runs to 15 residues.

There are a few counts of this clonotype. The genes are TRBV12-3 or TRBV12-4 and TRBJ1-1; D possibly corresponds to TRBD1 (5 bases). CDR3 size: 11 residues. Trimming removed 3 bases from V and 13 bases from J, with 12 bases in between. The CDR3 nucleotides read TGTGCCAGCAGTTTGGGACGGATAGTTTTCTTT. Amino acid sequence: CASSLGRIVFF.

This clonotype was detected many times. This chain's CDR3 is CASSKEGPREPQYF. CDR3 DNA: TGCGCCAGCAGCAAAGAGGGCCCCCGGGAACCCCAGTACTTC. J is TRBJ2-5 and V is TRBV5-1; D perhaps matches TRBD2 (5 bases). In germline, CDR1 is SGHRS, CDR2 YFSETQ. The length of the CDR3 is 14 residues. With 4 bases removed from V and 9 bases from J, the gap between germline ends came to 19 bases. Looking up the rest from reference TRBV5-1 and TRBJ2-5 gives the full variable domain: KAGVTQTPRYLIKTRGQQVTLSCSPISGHRSVSWYQQTPGQGLQFLFEYFSETQRNKGNFPGRFSGRQFSNSRSEMNVSTLELGDSALYLCASSKEGPREPQYFGPGTRLLVL.

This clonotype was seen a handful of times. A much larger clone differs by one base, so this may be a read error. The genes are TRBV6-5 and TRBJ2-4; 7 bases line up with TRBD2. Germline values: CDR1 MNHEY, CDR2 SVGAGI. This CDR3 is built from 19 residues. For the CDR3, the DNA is TGTGCCAGCAGTTACCCAGCGGGGCAGCTCAAGCTAGCCAAAAACACTCAGTACTTC. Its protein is CASSYPAGQLKLAKNTQYF.

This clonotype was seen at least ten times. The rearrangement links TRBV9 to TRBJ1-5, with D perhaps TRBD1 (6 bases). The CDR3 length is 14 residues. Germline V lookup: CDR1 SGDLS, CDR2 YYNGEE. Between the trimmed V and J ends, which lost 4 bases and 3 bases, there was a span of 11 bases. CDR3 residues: CASSSQGNNQPQHF. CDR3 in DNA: TGTGCCAGCAGCTCACAGGGAAACAATCAGCCCCAGCATTTT.

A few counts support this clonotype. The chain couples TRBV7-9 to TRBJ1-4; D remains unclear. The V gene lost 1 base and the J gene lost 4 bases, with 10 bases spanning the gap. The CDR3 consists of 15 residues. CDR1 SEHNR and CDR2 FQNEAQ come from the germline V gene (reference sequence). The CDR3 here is CASSLVWGGNEKLFF. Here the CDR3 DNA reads TGTGCCAGCAGCTTAGTCTGGGGTGGTAATGAAAAACTGTTTTTT.

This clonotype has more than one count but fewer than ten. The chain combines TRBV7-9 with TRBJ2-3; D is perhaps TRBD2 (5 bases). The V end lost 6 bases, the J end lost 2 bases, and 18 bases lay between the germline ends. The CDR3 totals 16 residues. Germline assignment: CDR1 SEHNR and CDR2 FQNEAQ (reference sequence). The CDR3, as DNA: TGTGCCAGCAGATCCCGAGCGGAGGCCGACACAGATACGCAGTATTTT. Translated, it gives CASRSRAEADTDTQYF.